Following are 32 T cell receptor beta chains from one sample sequenced in a study of identifying expanded T cells in peripheral blood (dated by TCRdb to about 2019). The library was built by means of the immunoSEQ multiplex PCR assay. Sourced from immuneACCESS, this table was stored by TCRdb with only in-frame sequences that have V and J called. A share of the clones is absent; for the studies checked, an unresolved V gene accounts for under half, and the remainder has no known explanation. For this sample there are around 60,000 clones; roughly four fifths appear just once. Roughly 18% of the sample belongs to the ten largest clones. The sequencing input was blood. The receptors stem from a person aged 18-69 years in good health.

The V call is TRBV7-8, the J call TRBJ2-5, with no clear D. The CDR3 consists of 14 residues. Germline V gene data show CDR1 as SGHVS and CDR2 as FQNEAQ. V was shortened by 2 bases and J by 3 bases, with 10 bases between the two germline ends. CDR3 nucleotides: TGTGCCAGCAGCTTATTGGGCCGTAAAGAGACCCAGTACTTC. This gives the protein CASSLLGRKETQYF.

The chain joins TRBV29-1 to TRBJ1-1, with D hard to call. This CDR3 has 13 amino acids. The germline gives CDR1 SQVTM, CDR2 ANQGSEA. Trimming took 4 bases from V and 4 from J, leaving 13 bases between them. The CDR3 sequence: CSVVVREVTEAFF. For the CDR3, the DNA is TGCAGCGTTGTGGTACGCGAAGTCACTGAAGCTTTCTTT.

This clone came up once. CDR3 DNA sequence: TGTGCCAGCAGCGTTAGCGGGGGTCCATTCAATGAGCAGTTCTTC. It translates to CASSVSGGPFNEQFF. J is TRBJ2-1 and V is TRBV7-3; 9 bases are shared with TRBD2. V shed 5 bases, J shed 6 bases, and the junction held 8 bases outside the gene matches. The CDR3 covers 15 residues. Germline values: CDR1 SGHTA, CDR2 FQGTGA.

The chain links TRBV21-1 to TRBJ2-3; the table assigns TRBD1, which was not confirmed against the DNA. TRBV21-1 is deemed a pseudogene. The length of the CDR3 is 13 residues. Written as DNA, the CDR3 is TGTGCCATCGAGAAGTGGGCCTCCTCATCGCAGTATTTT. Amino acids: CAIEKWASSSQYF.

This chain uses TRBV29-1 with TRBJ2-3, with D perhaps TRBD1 (5 bases). Germline CDR1 SQVTM, CDR2 ANQGSEA. This CDR3 has 14 amino acids. V was shortened by 4 bases and J by 6 bases, with 17 bases between the two germline ends. The DNA of the CDR3 is TGCAGCGTTGTGGGAATACAGGTCACGGATACGCAGTATTTT. As protein: CSVVGIQVTDTQYF.

The V and J genes are TRBV30 and TRBJ2-3; TRBD1 is a possible D gene (5 bases). Looked up from germline, CDR1 is GTSNPN and CDR2 is SVGIG (reference sequence). The CDR3 is 14 residues long. Between the trimmed V and J ends, which lost 2 bases and 3 bases, there was a span of 12 bases. DNA of the CDR3: TGTGCCTGGAGTTGGTCAGGGTTGACAGATACGCAGTATTTT. Protein product: CAWSWSGLTDTQYF.

The chain uses TRBV5-6 and TRBJ2-5; 11 nucleotides line up with TRBD2. The V gene end was trimmed by 4 bases and the J gene end by 4 bases; junction bases not matched to a gene: 3. Germline V gene sequence: CDR1 SGHDT, CDR2 YYEEEE. This CDR3 spans 14 amino acids. CDR3 sequence: CASSPTSGVETQYF. CDR3 coding DNA: TGTGCCAGCAGCCCGACTAGCGGGGTAGAGACCCAGTACTTC.

This sequence joins TRBV2 and TRBJ2-7, with 9 bases matching TRBD1. Germline V gene data show CDR1 as SNHLY and CDR2 as FYNNEI. CDR3 length: 13 amino acids. The ends lost 8 bases at V and 4 bases at J; junction bases unmatched: 6. CDR3 in amino acids: CASDRGGVYEQYV. As DNA, the CDR3 is TGTGCCAGCGACAGGGGGGGCGTATACGAGCAGTACGTC.

This clone was seen just once. The chain couples TRBV5-1 to TRBJ2-3; D is unresolved. CDR3 length equals 12 residues. The V and J ends lost 6 bases and 6 bases respectively, with 11 bases between them. Germline-derived CDR1 and CDR2 are SGHRS and YFSETQ. CDR3 residues: CASIGPGDTQYF. The CDR3 bases are TGCGCCAGCATTGGACCTGGCGATACGCAGTATTTT. Full variable domain (remainder filled in from reference TRBV5-1 and TRBJ2-3): KAGVTQTPRYLIKTRGQQVTLSCSPISGHRSVSWYQQTPGQGLQFLFEYFSETQRNKGNFPGRFSGRQFSNSRSEMNVSTLELGDSALYLCASIGPGDTQYFGPGTRLTVL.

J is TRBJ1-1 and V is TRBV5-1, with 9 bases identical to TRBD1. The CDR3 contains 16 residues. CDR1 SGHRS and CDR2 YFSETQ come from the germline V gene. V shed 4 bases and J 4 bases; nucleotides not matched to a gene: 11. CDR3 DNA: TGCGCCAGCAGCCAGGGACAGGGTCTGAGTACCACTGAAGCTTTCTTT. Protein product: CASSQGQGLSTTEAFF. The variable domain in full, completed from reference TRBV5-1 and TRBJ1-1, reads KAGVTQTPRYLIKTRGQQVTLSCSPISGHRSVSWYQQTPGQGLQFLFEYFSETQRNKGNFPGRFSGRQFSNSRSEMNVSTLELGDSALYLCASSQGQGLSTTEAFFGQGTRLTVV.

The V and J genes are TRBV6-5 and TRBJ2-7, with 9 positions matching TRBD1. Trimming took 2 bases from V and 0 from J; bases not matched to a gene: 2. Looked up from germline, CDR1 is MNHEY and CDR2 is SVGAGI. The CDR3 loop spans 15 amino acids. CDR3 region: CASSYGTGSSYEQYF. For the CDR3, the DNA is TGTGCCAGCAGTTACGGGACAGGGAGCTCCTACGAGCAGTACTTC.

This rearrangement joins TRBV9 to TRBJ2-5; D unclear. The V end was cut by 0 bases, the J end by 4 bases, with 10 bases between. Germline CDR1 and CDR2: SGDLS and YYNGEE. The CDR3 loop spans 14 amino acids. CDR3 DNA sequence: TGTGCCAGCAGCGTAGTTGGCAGTACAGAGACCCAGTACTTC. Translated: CASSVVGSTETQYF.

V is TRBV7-9 and J is TRBJ1-1; no firm D call. Germline-derived CDR1 and CDR2 are SEHNR and FQNEAQ (reference sequence). V lost 1 base and J lost 5, with 8 bases in between. The CDR3 sequence is 13 residues long. This chain's CDR3 is CASSLDSVTEAFF. CDR3 sequence (DNA): TGTGCCAGCAGCTTAGACAGTGTAACTGAAGCTTTCTTT.

V and J are TRBV5-6 and TRBJ2-1; possible D gene TRBD2, 5 bases. The CDR3 has 13 residues. The germline V gene encodes CDR1 SGHDT and CDR2 YYEEEE. Trimming shortened V by 4 bases and J by 5 bases, and 10 bases separated the two germline ends. Here the CDR3 reads CASSPGLNNEQFF. In nucleotides, the CDR3 is TGTGCCAGCAGCCCCGGACTGAACAATGAGCAGTTCTTC.

V usage is TRBV14 and J usage is TRBJ2-1, with TRBD1 as a possible D gene (6 bases). This CDR3 contains 14 residues. Germline lookup yields CDR1 SGHDN and CDR2 FVKESK. The V end was cut by 3 bases, the J end by 4 bases, with 10 bases between. CDR3 amino acids: CASSHPDSYNEQFF. The CDR3 DNA reads as TGTGCCAGCAGCCACCCGGACAGTTACAATGAGCAGTTCTTC.

J is TRBJ2-1 and V is TRBV27; 9 bases are a match to TRBD2. Germline-derived CDR1 and CDR2 are MNHEY and SMNVEV (reference sequence). With V trimmed by 5 bases and J by 9 bases, 11 bases remained unmatched. This CDR3 is 15 amino acids long. In DNA form, the CDR3 reads TGTGCCAGCAGTCCGCTAGCGGGAAAGTTATCTGAGCAGTTCTTC. Translation gives CASSPLAGKLSEQFF.

This chain uses TRBV9 with TRBJ2-3, with D uncertain. This CDR3 is built from 15 residues. Germline V CDR1 and CDR2: SGDLS, YYNGEE. Trimming removed 5 bases from V and 3 bases from J, with 16 bases in between. Written as DNA, the CDR3 is TGTGCCAGCAGAGCTACTCAATCCCTGACAGATACGCAGTATTTT. Protein: CASRATQSLTDTQYF.

V and J are TRBV6-5 and TRBJ1-1, with 7 bases identical to TRBD1. The CDR3 is made up of 16 amino acids. CDR1 and CDR2 (germline): MNHEY, SVGAGI. The V gene end was trimmed by 2 bases and the J gene end by 0 bases; junction bases not matched to a gene: 6. The CDR3 spells CASSYSRQGMNTEAFF. CDR3 bases: TGTGCCAGCAGTTACAGCCGACAGGGAATGAACACTGAAGCTTTCTTT.

The chain recombines TRBV4-3 with TRBJ2-7; D ambiguous. Trimming left V 0 bases short and J 1 base short, with 13 bases between. CDR3 size: 16 residues. Germline values: CDR1 LGHNA, CDR2 YSLEER. The CDR3: CASSQDLPLGSYEQYF. CDR3 DNA sequence: TGCGCCAGCAGCCAAGATCTTCCTCTCGGATCCTACGAGCAGTACTTC.

The V and J genes are TRBV4-1 and TRBJ2-1, with 9 bases that match TRBD1. The V gene's germline CDR1 is MGHRA and CDR2 YSYEKL. V trimming: 3 bases; J trimming: 6 bases; junction bases outside the gene matches: 6. The CDR3 has 15 residues. CDR3 sequence (DNA): TGCGCCAGCAGCCATTGGGACAGGGTTAGCAATGAGCAGTTCTTC. Translating it yields CASSHWDRVSNEQFF.

The genes are TRBV27 and TRBJ2-2; D not resolved. Trimming cost V 6 bases and J 5 bases, with 10 bases left between them. The CDR3 has 13 residues. Germline V gene data show CDR1 as MNHEY and CDR2 as SMNVEV (reference sequence). CDR3 residues: CASSPHPTGELFF. CDR3 nucleotide sequence: TGTGCCAGCAGCCCCCACCCAACCGGGGAGCTGTTTTTT.

This clone occurred once. This chain connects TRBV19 to TRBJ2-1, with 8 nucleotides matching TRBD2. CDR1 and CDR2 from the germline V gene are LNHDA and SQIVND (reference sequence). V was pared by 6 bases and J by 7 bases, with 11 bases of the junction left unmatched. This CDR3 has 15 residues. The CDR3: CASRMGLEGRNEQFF. The CDR3 DNA follows: TGTGCCAGTAGGATGGGACTAGAGGGGCGGAATGAGCAGTTCTTC.

As for this clone: Other DNA sequences in this sample translate to the same CDR3. J is TRBJ1-1 and V is TRBV7-9; D perhaps matches TRBD1 (6 bases). Germline CDR1 reads SEHNR; CDR2 reads FQNEAQ (reference sequence). V was clipped by 5 bases and J by 5 bases, with 9 bases between them. This CDR3 contains 12 residues. Here the CDR3 DNA reads TGTGCCAGCAGCGCACAGGGTACTGAAGCTTTCTTT. This gives the protein CASSAQGTEAFF.

V is TRBV6-1 and J is TRBJ1-1, with D tentatively TRBD1 (6 bases). V lost 8 bases, J lost 4 bases, and 20 bases lay in between. The CDR3 consists of 15 residues. CDR1 and CDR2 (germline): MNHNS, SASEGT. As DNA, the CDR3 is TGTGCCAGCCGGATTACAGGGATCAGAAGCACTGAAGCTTTCTTT. It is translated as CASRITGIRSTEAFF.

The rearrangement links TRBV5-1 to TRBJ1-1; D uncertain. V lost 0 bases, J lost 3 bases, and 6 bases lay in between. CDR1 is SGHRS and CDR2 is YFSETQ in the germline V gene. The CDR3 has 13 residues. For the CDR3, the DNA is TGCGCCAGCAGCTTGGCCGTTCACACTGAAGCTTTCTTT. It encodes CASSLAVHTEAFF.

The chain recombines TRBV27 with TRBJ2-2; D ambiguous. There are 12 residues in the CDR3. The germline V and J ends were trimmed by 5 bases and 1 base, with 2 bases remaining between them. Germline V CDR1 and CDR2: MNHEY, SMNVEV (reference sequence). The DNA for the CDR3 is TGTGCCAGCAGTCGGAACACCGGGGAGCTGTTTTTT. This encodes CASSRNTGELFF.

The genes are TRBV29-1 and TRBJ1-2; tentative D call: TRBD1 (6 bases). With 1 base removed from V and 6 bases from J, the gap between germline ends came to 15 bases. Germline V gene sequence: CDR1 SQVTM, CDR2 ANQGSEA. The CDR3 consists of 14 residues. The CDR3 loop reads CSVEVAQGIHGYTF. The DNA for the CDR3 is TGCAGCGTTGAAGTGGCCCAGGGGATTCATGGCTACACCTTC.

This rearrangement joins TRBV12-5 to TRBJ2-1; 12 nucleotides align to TRBD2. CDR1 is LGHNT and CDR2 is FRNRAP in the germline V gene. The junction had 7 bases not matched to a gene; V was cut back by 6 bases and J by 4 bases. CDR3 size: 16 residues. The CDR3 coding sequence is TGTGCTAGTGGCGCCCGACTAGCGGGAGTATACAATGAGCAGTTCTTC. As protein: CASGARLAGVYNEQFF. Full variable domain (missing parts from reference TRBV12-5 and TRBJ2-1): DARVTQTPRHKVTEMGQEVTMRCQPILGHNTVFWYRQTMMQGLELLAYFRNRAPLDDSGMPKDRFSAEMPDATLATLKIQPSEPRDSAVYFCASGARLAGVYNEQFFGPGTRLTVL.

As regards this clone: Additional DNA sequences in this sample encode the identical CDR3. The gene calls are TRBV6-1 and TRBJ2-1; 11 positions agree with TRBD2. CDR1 is MNHNS and CDR2 is SASEGT in the germline V gene. The V and J ends lost 5 bases and 3 bases, in that order; junction bases with no gene match: 0. This CDR3 contains 14 residues. CDR3 amino acids: CASSTSGSYNEQFF. The CDR3 nucleotides are TGTGCCAGCAGTACTAGCGGGAGCTACAATGAGCAGTTCTTC.

The V call is TRBV7-2, the J call TRBJ2-7, with TRBD2 matching over 8 bases. Unmatched junction bases numbered 7, after V lost 4 bases and J lost 2 bases. Per the germline V gene, CDR1 is SGHTA and CDR2 is FQGNSA. This CDR3 has 15 amino acids. As DNA, the CDR3 is TGTGCCAGCAGCTCCTGGACTAGCAGAGCCTACGAGCAGTACTTC. As protein: CASSSWTSRAYEQYF.

This clone was detected a few times. Other nucleotide sequences from this sample produce the same CDR3. The genes are TRBV18 and TRBJ1-1; D is unresolved. Germline V lookup: CDR1 KGHSH, CDR2 LQKENI. The CDR3 extends over 14 amino acids. Trimming took 1 base from V and 2 from J, leaving 8 bases between them. The CDR3 region has the DNA TGTGCCAGCTCACCACAAGGGTCCAACACTGAAGCTTTCTTT. Encoded protein: CASSPQGSNTEAFF.

This clone was seen just once. This sequence joins TRBV21-1 and TRBJ2-7; the table's D call of TRBD2 was not tested on the DNA. TRBV21-1 is described as a pseudogene. This CDR3 is 16 amino acids long. This CDR3 is CASSLPQAPGDYEQYF. As DNA, the CDR3 is TGTGCCAGCAGCCTCCCCCAGGCCCCGGGGGACTACGAGCAGTACTTC.